The 18 T cell receptor beta chains in this list originate from one sample, sequenced in a study of blood T cell repertoires in COVID-19. The protocol was immunoSEQ multiplex PCR, while the TCRdb copy is restricted to in-frame clones and leaves out a portion. This sample has about 68,000 clones; 70% to 90% occur once, and the top ten carry over 1.3%. The sequenced material came from peripheral blood. These receptors all come from a woman in her fifties or sixties with acute or convalescent COVID-19.

The rearrangement links TRBV28 to TRBJ1-2; 9 positions agree with TRBD1. The V gene end was trimmed by 4 bases and the J gene end by 5 bases; junction bases not matched to a gene: 11. From germline, CDR1 is MDHEN and CDR2 SYDVKM. The CDR3 spans 16 residues. The DNA for the CDR3 is TGTGCCAGCAGTTCCCCGGGACAGGGTAGGGGATATGGCTACACCTTC. Residues: CASSSPGQGRGYGYTF.

The chain recombines TRBV5-4 with TRBJ1-1; D is unresolved. The germline CDR1 and CDR2 sequences are SGHNT and YYREEE (reference sequence). The length of the CDR3 is 16 residues. V shed 4 bases and J shed 1 base, with 17 bases lying between them. CDR3 region: CASSPRTGEKNTEAFF. DNA of the CDR3: TGTGCCAGCAGCCCCCGGACTGGGGAAAAGAACACTGAAGCTTTCTTT.

The gene calls are TRBV19 and TRBJ1-1; D possibly corresponds to TRBD1 (6 bases). Germline CDR1 reads LNHDA; CDR2 reads SQIVND (reference sequence). The germline V and J ends were trimmed by 6 bases and 5 bases, with 19 bases remaining between them. This CDR3 is built from 15 residues. The CDR3 DNA sequence: TGTGCCAGTAGCGGTATGGGGGGGCCACGGACTGAAGCTTTCTTT. This codes for CASSGMGGPRTEAFF.

The chain uses TRBV5-3 and TRBJ1-1; no clear D gene. TRBV5-3 is annotated as an ORF whose role is uncertain. This CDR3 spans 13 amino acids. Trimming pared 5 bases from V and 1 base from J, leaving 9 bases between. The CDR3 here is CARRAQENTEAFF. The CDR3, as DNA: TGTGCCAGAAGAGCCCAGGAGAACACTGAAGCTTTCTTT.

J is TRBJ1-2 and V is TRBV5-6; 8 nucleotides align to TRBD1. This CDR3 comprises 13 residues. Germline CDR1 is SGHDT and CDR2 is YYEEEE. V trimming: 4 bases; J trimming: 8 bases; junction bases outside the gene matches: 7. CDR3 sequence (DNA): TGTGCCAGCAGCGGGACAGGCGCGGGGGGCTACACCTTC. It specifies CASSGTGAGGYTF.

The rearrangement links TRBV6-5 to TRBJ2-7, with 7 positions matching TRBD1. V lost 6 bases and J lost 5; bases outside the gene matches: 10. This CDR3 has 14 residues. CDR1 and CDR2 from the germline V gene are MNHEY and SVGAGI. Here the CDR3 DNA reads TGTGCCAGCAGAAAGACAGGGCCTGAGGACGAGCAGTACTTC. The encoded protein is CASRKTGPEDEQYF.

V usage is TRBV30 and J usage is TRBJ2-5, with TRBD1 matching 8 bases. Germline V gene data show CDR1 as GTSNPN and CDR2 as SVGIG (reference sequence). This CDR3 is 14 amino acids long. Trimming at V came to 3 bases and at J to 5 bases, leaving 8 bases not matched to a gene. The CDR3 nucleotides are TGTGCCTGGAGAAAGACAGGGGAAAGGGAGACCCAGTACTTC. Protein sequence: CAWRKTGERETQYF.

This clone was detected only a few times. The V and J genes are TRBV6-5 and TRBJ2-7, with TRBD2 identical over 9 bases. Trimming at V came to 6 bases and at J to 4 bases, leaving 7 bases not matched to a gene. The CDR3 loop spans 14 amino acids. The V gene's germline CDR1 is MNHEY and CDR2 SVGAGI. In DNA form, the CDR3 reads TGTGCCAGCAGCCGTAGCGGGAGTGCTTACGAGCAGTACTTC. The encoded protein is CASSRSGSAYEQYF.

The chain recombines TRBV6-5 with TRBJ2-5, with TRBD2 matching 13 bases. Germline loops: CDR1 MNHEY, CDR2 SVGAGI. The CDR3 is 15 residues long. Germline trimming cut 2 bases from V and 5 bases from J; bases unmatched to any gene: 2. The CDR3 loop reads CASSYTSGGAETQYF. As DNA, the CDR3 is TGTGCCAGCAGTTACACTAGCGGGGGGGCCGAGACCCAGTACTTC.

The chain links TRBV5-6 to TRBJ2-1; 8 bases are shared with TRBD2. V lost 4 bases, J lost 9 bases, and 12 bases stayed unmatched. The CDR3 spans 15 residues. Per the germline V gene, CDR1 is SGHDT and CDR2 is YYEEEE. Written as DNA, the CDR3 is TGTGCCAGCAGCCCCGGGGGCGGGGGGTTGGTTGAGCAGTTCTTC. Encoded protein: CASSPGGGGLVEQFF.

The sample holds a few counts of this clone. The J gene is TRBJ1-5, the V gene TRBV19, with 8 bases that match TRBD1. Germline-derived CDR1 and CDR2 are LNHDA and SQIVND (reference sequence). The CDR3 totals 15 residues. After removal of 10 bases from V and 2 bases from J, the junction contained 10 bases not matched to a gene. The CDR3 region is CATTGTGYRNQPQHF. The DNA of the CDR3 is TGTGCCACAACCGGGACAGGCTATCGCAATCAGCCCCAGCATTTT.

The chain links TRBV27 to TRBJ1-2; TRBD1 aligns across 8 bases. The V gene end was trimmed by 6 bases and the J gene end by 6 bases; junction bases not matched to a gene: 15. Germline CDR1 and CDR2: MNHEY and SMNVEV (reference sequence). This CDR3 is built from 16 residues. CDR3 in DNA: TGTGCCAGCAGCCCACGCCCTTGGACAGGGTTCAATGGCTACACCTTC. It is translated as CASSPRPWTGFNGYTF.

The chain recombines TRBV21-1 with TRBJ2-7; the D call TRBD1 from the table was never checked on the DNA. TRBV21-1 counts as a pseudogene. The CDR3 is made up of 15 amino acids. The CDR3 coding sequence is TGTGCCAGCAGCGTCCGGGACAGGGCAACCTACGAGCAGTACTTC. It codes for CASSVRDRATYEQYF.

V is TRBV7-9 and J is TRBJ1-1; D is perhaps TRBD1 (6 bases). From germline, CDR1 is SEHNR and CDR2 FQNEAQ (reference sequence). The CDR3 runs to 14 residues. V was shortened by 4 bases and J by 2 bases, with 11 bases between the two germline ends. The CDR3 sequence: CASSWYRENTEAFF. The CDR3 nucleotides are TGTGCCAGCAGCTGGTACAGGGAAAACACTGAAGCTTTCTTT.

This CDR3 is CASTTGTGEGYTF. CDR3 sequence (DNA): TGTGCCAGCACGACCGGGACAGGGGAAGGCTACACCTTC. The rearrangement uses TRBV6-5 and TRBJ1-2, with 10 bases identical to TRBD1. Losses at the gene ends were 7 bases for V and 8 bases for J; bases not matched to a gene: 7. The CDR3 consists of 13 residues. Germline-derived CDR1 and CDR2 are MNHEY and SVGAGI.

The chain recombines TRBV2 with TRBJ1-5; 12 nucleotides align to TRBD1. The CDR3 spans 17 residues. The V segment lost 5 bases and the J segment 0 bases; nucleotides outside the gene matches: 5. In germline, CDR1 is SNHLY, CDR2 FYNNEI. Here the CDR3 DNA reads TGTGCCAGCAGTTTCCGGGACAGGGGGCGTAGCAATCAGCCCCAGCATTTT. Its protein is CASSFRDRGRSNQPQHF. The whole variable domain, filled in from reference TRBV2 and TRBJ1-5, reads EPEVTQTPSHQVTQMGQEVILRCVPISNHLYFYWYRQILGQKVEFLVSFYNNEISEKSEIFDDQFSVERPDGSNFTLKIRSTKLEDSAMYFCASSFRDRGRSNQPQHFGDGTRLSIL.

The chain employs TRBV5-1 and TRBJ1-1; TRBD1 aligns across 7 bases. CDR3 size: 14 residues. Trimming cost V 3 bases and J 1 base; bases outside gene matches: 3. Germline lookup yields CDR1 SGHRS and CDR2 YFSETQ. Here the CDR3 DNA reads TGCGCCAGCAGCTGGGCAGGGGGGAACACTGAAGCTTTCTTT. The encoded protein is CASSWAGGNTEAFF. Full variable domain (outside the CDR3, taken from reference TRBV5-1 and TRBJ1-1): KAGVTQTPRYLIKTRGQQVTLSCSPISGHRSVSWYQQTPGQGLQFLFEYFSETQRNKGNFPGRFSGRQFSNSRSEMNVSTLELGDSALYLCASSWAGGNTEAFFGQGTRLTVV.

This clone was recorded a few times. The chain joins TRBV5-6 to TRBJ1-6; weak D call: TRBD1 (5 bases). Germline lookup yields CDR1 SGHDT and CDR2 YYEEEE. The length of the CDR3 is 13 residues. Trimming left V 3 bases short and J 7 bases short, with 8 bases between. The CDR3 DNA reads as TGTGCCAGCAGCTGGGACTCCAATTCACCCCTCCACTTT. It encodes CASSWDSNSPLHF.